These 7 T cell receptor beta chains originate from one sample sequenced in a study of blood T cells in healthy people across ages. PCR was performed a second time for roughly 7 to 12 cycles using a sample-barcoded 5' primer and a J-beta primer mix. One entry per CDR3 protein, called by TCRdb with MiXCR from the 5' RACE reads. The profile shows fewer than 2,000,000 distinct CDR3 sequences, about 32% of them singletons. Source material: blood. These TCRs come from a woman in her thirties in good health.

This clonotype showed up just a few times. This rearrangement joins TRBV19 to TRBJ2-7; 7 nucleotides align to TRBD1. V trimming: 6 bases; J trimming: 2 bases; junction bases outside the gene matches: 10. Germline V lookup: CDR1 LNHDA, CDR2 SQIVND (reference sequence). The CDR3 sequence is 15 residues long. The CDR3 region has the DNA TGTGCCAGTAGAACTAACCCGGGACAGCCCTACGAGCAGTACTTC. Its translation: CASRTNPGQPYEQYF.

The chain links TRBV30 to TRBJ2-1; tentatively, D is TRBD1 or TRBD2 (5 bases each). Germline V lookup: CDR1 GTSNPN, CDR2 SVGIG (reference sequence). The CDR3 runs 14 residues. The V and J ends lost 5 bases and 8 bases respectively, with 19 bases between them. CDR3: CAWGASRSYHEQFF. The CDR3 coding sequence is TGTGCCTGGGGGGCTAGCAGGAGTTACCATGAGCAGTTCTTC.

This rearrangement joins TRBV7-9 to TRBJ2-5; TRBD2 agrees at 7 bases. Trimming removed 1 base from V and 0 bases from J; junction bases left unmatched: 8. This CDR3 is 17 amino acids long. The germline CDR1 and CDR2 sequences are SEHNR and FQNEAQ (reference sequence). The CDR3 sequence: CASSLVRASGNQETQYF. In DNA, the CDR3 is TGTGCCAGCAGCTTAGTTCGGGCTAGCGGTAACCAAGAGACCCAGTACTTC.

This clonotype was recorded at least ten times. The chain has TRBV4-1 and TRBJ2-7; tentatively, D is TRBD1 or TRBD2 (5 bases each). The CDR3 contains 14 residues. Germline V gives CDR1 MGHRA, CDR2 YSYEKL. V lost 2 bases and J lost 4, with 12 bases in between. CDR3 amino acids: CASSQSGTQYEQYF. DNA of the CDR3: TGCGCCAGCAGCCAAAGTGGGACGCAATACGAGCAGTACTTC.

The gene calls are TRBV6-6 and TRBJ1-1; possibly TRBD1 for D (5 bases). The CDR3 is 12 amino acids. V shed 6 bases and J shed 7 bases, with 12 bases lying between them. The germline V gene encodes CDR1 MNHNY and CDR2 SVGAGI (reference sequence). The CDR3 sequence: CASSLRGNEAFF. The CDR3 DNA reads TGTGCCAGCAGCCTCCGGGGGAATGAAGCTTTCTTT.

This clonotype appeared a few times. The rearrangement uses TRBV7-2 and TRBJ2-1; the D is unclear. CDR1 and CDR2 from the germline V gene are SGHTA and FQGNSA. V lost 1 base and J lost 0, with 7 bases in between. This CDR3 spans 15 amino acids. This chain's CDR3 is CASSLEGFSYNEQFF. The CDR3 DNA reads as TGTGCCAGCAGCTTAGAAGGGTTCTCCTACAATGAGCAGTTCTTC.

As concerns this clonotype: A much larger clone is a single base away; this may be a read error. The chain employs TRBV5-1 and TRBJ2-3; 8 bases are a match to TRBD1. Trimming removed 3 bases from V and 6 bases from J; junction bases left unmatched: 9. This CDR3 region has 15 residues. The germline CDR1 and CDR2 sequences are SGHRS and YFSETQ. This chain's CDR3 is CASSSPGQGRDTQYF. The CDR3, as DNA: TGCGCCAGCAGCTCACCCGGACAGGGTCGGGATACGCAGTATTTT.